The clone carrying this T cell receptor beta chain was seen a handful of times. Individual cDNA molecules each received unique molecular identifiers attached to them. TCRdb re-derived calls from the 5' RACE reads in MiXCR, one entry per CDR3 protein. The sample consists of about 71,000 distinct CDR3 sequences, roughly 12% of them appearing once. Germline V gene lookup returns CDR1 DFQATT and CDR2 SNEGSKA (reference sequence). V was pared by 0 bases and J by 6 bases, with 11 bases between. The CDR3 has 14 residues. This sample is part of a study of early T cells in non-severe SARS-CoV-2 infection. This chain connects TRBV20-1 to TRBJ1-4; no clear D gene. The sequence was collected from an adult who was a healthcare worker with PCR-confirmed SARS-CoV-2 infection or an uninfected control (not recorded which). The sequenced sample was whole blood, obtained at baseline. CDR3 amino acids: CSARDPYSYEKLFF. DNA for the CDR3: TGCAGTGCTAGAGACCCCTACAGCTATGAAAAACTGTTTTTT.